The next 9 T cell receptor beta chains were all read from a single sample in a study of chemoradiotherapy in HPV16-positive cancers. Assay: immunoSEQ multiplex PCR; the TCRdb copy retains only in-frame clones and omits some. The sample shows about 4,700 clones, approximately 84% of them seen only once. The sequencing used tumor tissue, collected from a patient who underwent chemoradiotherapy. Receptors were obtained from a human donor with HPV-associated anogenital cancer.

This chain joins TRBV6-1 and TRBJ1-6; D is uncertain. Germline lookup yields CDR1 MNHNS and CDR2 SASEGT. The ends were cut back, 2 bases at V and 6 bases at J, with 11 bases in the middle. This CDR3 comprises 15 residues. Here the CDR3 reads CASSELGVLNSPLHF. The CDR3 DNA sequence: TGTGCCAGCAGTGAATTGGGAGTTCTTAATTCACCCCTCCACTTT.

The rearrangement joins TRBV30 to TRBJ2-1; 10 bases match TRBD2. The germline V gene encodes CDR1 GTSNPN and CDR2 SVGIG (reference sequence). The CDR3 loop spans 15 amino acids. Unmatched junction bases numbered 7, after V lost 2 bases and J lost 6 bases. Here the CDR3 reads CAWSRGLARLNEQFF. As DNA, the CDR3 is TGTGCCTGGAGTCGGGGACTAGCGCGCCTCAATGAGCAGTTCTTC.

The J gene is TRBJ2-3, the V gene TRBV7-2; D possibly corresponds to TRBD2 (5 bases). The CDR3 runs to 14 residues. The germline gives CDR1 SGHTA, CDR2 FQGNSA. The V end was cut by 4 bases, the J end by 3 bases, with 11 bases between. The CDR3 DNA sequence: TGTGCCAGCAGCTCGGCACGGGGAACAGATACGCAGTATTTT. Protein sequence: CASSSARGTDTQYF. Complete variable domain (other parts from reference TRBV7-2 and TRBJ2-3): GAGVSQSPSNKVTEKGKDVELRCDPISGHTALYWYRQSLGQGLEFLIYFQGNSAPDKSGLPSDRFSAERTGGSVSTLTIQRTQQEDSAVYLCASSSARGTDTQYFGPGTRLTVL.

The chain carries TRBV27 and TRBJ2-3; D call uncertain. V lost 0 bases and J lost 7, with 8 bases in between. The germline V gene encodes CDR1 MNHEY and CDR2 SMNVEV (reference sequence). The CDR3 extends over 13 amino acids. CDR3 amino acids: CASSLSTLNTQYF. CDR3 coding DNA: TGTGCCAGCAGTTTATCGACCCTAAATACGCAGTATTTT.

The chain combines TRBV29-1 with TRBJ2-3; D is uncertain. The CDR3 spans 12 residues. The germline V and J ends were trimmed by 6 bases and 2 bases, with 9 bases remaining between them. Germline V gene sequence: CDR1 SQVTM, CDR2 ANQGSEA. CDR3 region: CSVSGFTDTQYF. Written as DNA, the CDR3 is TGCAGCGTATCAGGATTCACAGATACGCAGTATTTT.

The V call is TRBV5-1, the J call TRBJ1-2, with D unclear. The V gene's germline CDR1 is SGHRS and CDR2 YFSETQ. Trimming took off 3 bases at V and 3 bases at J, with 12 bases between the two ends. The CDR3 loop spans 14 amino acids. The DNA of the CDR3 is TGCGCCAGCAGCTCCAGGACGGATTACTATGGCTACACCTTC. This translates into CASSSRTDYYGYTF.

The chain combines TRBV13 with TRBJ2-3; 14 bases are a match to TRBD2. Germline CDR1 is PRHDT and CDR2 is FYEKMQ (reference sequence). V lost 4 bases, J lost 3 bases, and 9 bases stayed unmatched. This CDR3 has 18 amino acids. The CDR3 here is CASSSGTSGSMGTDTQYF. The CDR3 nucleotides are TGTGCCAGCAGCTCCGGGACTAGCGGGAGTATGGGTACAGATACGCAGTATTTT.

This clone was counted a few times. The chain joins TRBV27 to TRBJ2-7, with 8 bases matching TRBD1. CDR1 MNHEY and CDR2 SMNVEV come from the germline V gene (reference sequence). Trimming took 9 bases from V and 1 from J; bases not matched to a gene: 2. This CDR3 comprises 12 residues. CDR3 nucleotides: TGTGCCAGTCGACAGGGGTCCTACGAGCAGTACTTC. It encodes CASRQGSYEQYF.

The V gene is TRBV11-1, the J gene TRBJ2-3; D is unresolved. There are 15 residues in the CDR3. Germline V gene sequence: CDR1 SGHAT, CDR2 FQDESV (reference sequence). V dropped 3 bases and J dropped 1 base, with 11 bases sitting between them. Here the CDR3 reads CASSFRGSGTDTQYF. DNA for the CDR3: TGTGCCAGCAGCTTTCGAGGCAGCGGCACAGATACGCAGTATTTT.